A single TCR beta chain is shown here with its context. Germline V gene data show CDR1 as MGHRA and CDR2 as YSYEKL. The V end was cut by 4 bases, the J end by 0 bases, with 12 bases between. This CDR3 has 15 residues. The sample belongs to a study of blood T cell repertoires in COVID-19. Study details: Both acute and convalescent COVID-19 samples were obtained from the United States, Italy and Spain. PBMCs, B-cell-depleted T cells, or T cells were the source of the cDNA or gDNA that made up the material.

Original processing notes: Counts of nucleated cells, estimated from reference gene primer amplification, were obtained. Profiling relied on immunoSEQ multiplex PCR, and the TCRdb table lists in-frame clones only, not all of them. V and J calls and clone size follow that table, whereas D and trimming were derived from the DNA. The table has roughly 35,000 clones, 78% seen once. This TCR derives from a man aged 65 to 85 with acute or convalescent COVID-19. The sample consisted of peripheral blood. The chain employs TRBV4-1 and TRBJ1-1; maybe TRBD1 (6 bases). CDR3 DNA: TGCGCCAGCAGCCTCACCGACAGGCTGAACACTGAAGCTTTCTTT. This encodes CASSLTDRLNTEAFF.